Listed below are T cell receptor beta chains from one sample, sequenced in a study of cytomegalovirus exposure and HLA in healthy donors. Some clones are missing from TCRdb's copy, which holds only in-frame ones; the method was immunoSEQ multiplex PCR. The sample is made up of some 160,000 clones, and the top ten hold 2.1% of it. The sample taken for sequencing was PBMCs. The receptors here all came from a man aged 25-45 years in good health and CMV-seronegative. The CDR3 runs from the conserved cysteine through the conserved F or W. The D gene is left open where the match is weak.

TRBJ2-2,TRBV10-2,TRBD1,TGCGCCAGCAGTGAGCAAGGGGGCCACACCGGGGAGCTGTTTTTT,CASSEQGGHTGELFF
TRBJ2-1,TRBV2,TRBD2,TGTGCCAGCAGTGGATATGGGCGGGAGGGATACAATGAGCAGTTCTTC,CASSGYGREGYNEQFF
TRBJ1-2,TRBV7-9,TRBD1,TGTGCCAGCAGCCCGCCCGGGACAGAAGGCAACTATGGCTACACCTTC,CASSPPGTEGNYGYTF
TRBJ1-2,TRBV5-5,TRBD1,TGTGCCAGCAGCAAAGGACAGGGGGCTCACTATGGCTACACCTTC,CASSKGQGAHYGYTF
TRBJ1-2,TRBV2,TRBD1,TGTGCCAGCAGTGAGGGGACAGGGATTTCCTATGGCTACACCTTC,CASSEGTGISYGYTF
TRBJ2-7,TRBV6-5,NA,TGTGCCAGCATGGGGGCAGGGGTCTACGAGCAGTACTTC,CASMGAGVYEQYF
TRBJ1-3,TRBV7-2,TRBD1,TGTGCCAGCAGCGGCGGGACAGGTGGAAACACCATATATTTT,CASSGGTGGNTIYF
TRBJ2-3,TRBV19,TRBD2,TGTGCCAGTAGCCTACTAGCGGGAGGCACAGATACGCAGTATTTT,CASSLLAGGTDTQYF
TRBJ2-1,TRBV2,TRBD1,TGTGCCAGCGGGGGACAGCACAATGAGCAGTTCTTC,CASGGQHNEQFF
TRBJ1-3,TRBV5-4,NA,TGTGCCAGCAGCTTGGCGGGGGGCAGGGGCTTCTCTGGAAACACCATATATTTT,CASSLAGGRGFSGNTIYF
TRBJ2-7,TRBV27,TRBD2,TGTGCCAGCAGTTGTGAATGGACTAGCGGGAGTATATGGGAGCAGTACTTC,CASSCEWTSGSIWEQYF
TRBJ1-4,TRBV18,TRBD1,TGTGCCAGCTCACAAACGGCCACAGGGGGTGAAAAACTGTTTTTT,CASSQTATGGEKLFF
TRBJ2-7,TRBV4-3,NA,TGCGCCAGCAGCCACGGACGTGGGCGGGGTCCGGGTGAGCAGTACTTC,CASSHGRGRGPGEQYF
TRBJ2-1,TRBV28,NA,TGTGCCAGCAGTCCGAACCCCGATAGCGGCTCCTACAATGAGCAGTTCTTC,CASSPNPDSGSYNEQFF
TRBJ2-2,TRBV28,TRBD2,TGTGCCAGCAGTCCAGCCGGGGATCTAGCGGGACTTACCGGGGAGCTGTTTTTT,CASSPAGDLAGLTGELFF
TRBJ1-4,TRBV9,TRBD1,TGTGCCAGCAGCGTTTCCGGGACAGGGGCCCCTAATGAAAAACTGTTTTTT,CASSVSGTGAPNEKLFF
TRBJ2-1,TRBV5-1,NA,TGCGCCAGCAGCGTAGCCGGGACACCAGACTACAATGAGCAGTTCTTC,CASSVAGTPDYNEQFF
TRBJ2-7,TRBV4-1,NA,TGCGCCAGCAGCCAAGCAACAGGGACCTACGAGCAGTACTTC,CASSQATGTYEQYF
TRBJ2-1,TRBV13,TRBD2,TGTGCCAGCAGCTCCTCCTCTAGCGGGGGGCGGGGCGATGAGCAGTTCTTC,CASSSSSSGGRGDEQFF
TRBJ2-3,TRBV25-1,TRBD2,TGTGCCAGCACCAGTCCCGGCGGGAGAGTTGGCACAGATACGCAGTATTTT,CASTSPGGRVGTDTQYF
TRBJ1-2,TRBV6-5,NA,TGTGCCAGCCATAATAGCCCCTATGGCTACACCTTC,CASHNSPYGYTF
TRBJ2-1,TRBV4-1,NA,TGCGCCAGCGGTGGGCGTCTGCTTAGCTCCTACAATGAGCAGTTCTTC,CASGGRLLSSYNEQFF